Following are 22 T cell receptor beta chains from one sample sequenced in a study of blood T cell repertoires in COVID-19. Sequencing was performed with immunoSEQ multiplex PCR; in TCRdb, only in-frame clones are kept and a portion is missing. The table has 150,000 to 200,000 clones, about 75% seen once. Sequencing input: peripheral blood. The receptors were sampled from a woman aged 50 to 65 with active or convalescent COVID-19.

The gene calls are TRBV27 and TRBJ2-2, with a possible D match to TRBD1 (5 bases). The germline V gene has CDR1 MNHEY and CDR2 SMNVEV (reference sequence). With 0 bases removed from V and 6 bases from J, the gap between germline ends came to 5 bases. The CDR3 contains 13 residues. The CDR3 DNA reads TGTGCCAGCAGTTTATCAGGGGCCGGGGAGCTGTTTTTT. Amino acids: CASSLSGAGELFF.

The chain has TRBV28 and TRBJ1-2; maybe TRBD1 (5 bases). Trimming left V 1 base short and J 6 bases short, with 12 bases between. Germline V lookup: CDR1 MDHEN, CDR2 SYDVKM. The length of the CDR3 is 14 residues. The CDR3 bases are TGTGCCAGCAGTTTATCCCCCGGACATGATGGCTACACCTTC. Translating gives CASSLSPGHDGYTF.

J is TRBJ2-5 and V is TRBV28, with 11 positions matching TRBD2. J gave up 2 bases and V 5 bases, and 10 bases lay outside the gene matches. The germline CDR1 and CDR2 sequences are MDHEN and SYDVKM. The length of the CDR3 is 17 residues. The CDR3 DNA is TGTGCCAGCAGTCCTTCTGGACTAGCGGGTCTGCAAGAGACCCAGTACTTC. This gives the protein CASSPSGLAGLQETQYF. Looking up the rest from reference TRBV28 and TRBJ2-5 gives the full variable domain: DVKVTQSSRYLVKRTGEKVFLECVQDMDHENMFWYRQDPGLGLRLIYFSYDVKMKEKGDIPEGYSVSREKKERFSLILESASTNQTSMYLCASSPSGLAGLQETQYFGPGTRLLVL.

The chain is built from TRBV4-1 and TRBJ2-3; no clear D gene. From germline, CDR1 is MGHRA and CDR2 YSYEKL. The CDR3 has 17 residues. Trimming cost V 1 base and J 0 bases, with 14 bases left between them. For the CDR3, the DNA is TGCGCCAGCAGCCAAGGGAGTTCATACCTTAGCACAGATACGCAGTATTTT. Its translation: CASSQGSSYLSTDTQYF.

CDR3 bases: TGTGCCAGTAGTCCAGGACAGCCTTATAGCAATCAGCCCCAGCATTTT. Protein sequence: CASSPGQPYSNQPQHF. The J gene is TRBJ1-5, the V gene TRBV19, with a possible D match to TRBD1 (6 bases). This CDR3 region has 16 residues. V gave up 5 bases and J gave up 0 bases, with 14 bases separating them. CDR1 and CDR2 (germline): LNHDA, SQIVND (reference sequence).

V is TRBV13 and J is TRBJ2-2; 9 bases match TRBD1. J was trimmed by 5 bases and V by 4 bases; bases with no gene match: 14. This CDR3 contains 18 residues. Germline CDR1 PRHDT, CDR2 FYEKMQ (reference sequence). In nucleotides, the CDR3 is TGTGCCAGCAGCTCGCCGCCCCACAGGGGGCTGAGAACCGGGGAGCTGTTTTTT. This encodes CASSSPPHRGLRTGELFF.

This clone has more than one count but fewer than ten. The chain links TRBV7-2 to TRBJ2-1; D might be TRBD2 (7 bases). V was clipped by 1 base and J by 1 base, with 17 bases between them. The CDR3 runs to 18 residues. From germline, CDR1 is SGHTA and CDR2 FQGNSA. The CDR3 region has the DNA TGTGCCAGCAGCTTAGAGGTTTTTAGGGGGGGATCCTACAATGAGCAGTTCTTC. Translation gives CASSLEVFRGGSYNEQFF.

The chain is built from TRBV6-6 and TRBJ1-2, with 8 bases identical to TRBD1. The germline gives CDR1 MNHNY, CDR2 SVGAGI (reference sequence). Trimming took 6 bases from V and 7 from J; bases not matched to a gene: 7. The CDR3 loop spans 13 amino acids. The CDR3 DNA is TGTGCCAGCAGCCCCGGGACAGGCTCTGGCTACACCTTC. This gives the protein CASSPGTGSGYTF.

The V call is TRBV9, the J call TRBJ2-7; 7 nucleotides line up with TRBD2. J gave up 4 bases and V 0 bases, and 13 bases lay outside the gene matches. The CDR3 totals 17 residues. Germline loops: CDR1 SGDLS, CDR2 YYNGEE. This chain's CDR3 is CASSVDPSGDLEYEQYF. DNA of the CDR3: TGTGCCAGCAGCGTAGATCCCAGCGGGGACCTAGAGTACGAGCAGTACTTC.

The chain employs TRBV19 and TRBJ1-4; D perhaps matches TRBD1 (5 bases). The CDR3 spans 18 residues. V was pared by 3 bases and J by 0 bases, with 17 bases between. Per the germline V gene, CDR1 is LNHDA and CDR2 is SQIVND (reference sequence). CDR3 amino acids: CASSISLAGISTNEKLFF. CDR3 in DNA: TGTGCCAGTAGTATTTCCCTGGCAGGGATCTCAACTAATGAAAAACTGTTTTTT. The variable domain in full, completed from reference TRBV19 and TRBJ1-4, reads DGGITQSPKYLFRKEGQNVTLSCEQNLNHDAMYWYRQDPGQGLRLIYYSQIVNDFQKGDIAEGYSVSREKKESFPLTVTSAQKNPTAFYLCASSISLAGISTNEKLFFGSGTQLSVL.

The rearrangement uses TRBV6-2 or TRBV6-3 and TRBJ1-2; possible D gene TRBD1, 5 bases. V was clipped by 6 bases and J by 2 bases, with 10 bases between them. Germline CDR1 and CDR2: MNHEY and SVGEGT. The CDR3 sequence is 13 residues long. The CDR3 nucleotides are TGTGCCAGCAGCCTACAGGAAAACTATGGCTACACCTTC. Protein product: CASSLQENYGYTF.

The genes are TRBV6-2 or TRBV6-3 and TRBJ2-1; 10 bases align to TRBD2. Germline assignment: CDR1 MNHEY and CDR2 SVGEGT. V lost 2 bases, J lost 2 bases, and 9 bases stayed unmatched. This CDR3 comprises 18 residues. Written as DNA, the CDR3 is TGTGCCAGCAGTTACCCCATACCGACTAGCGGGCCCTACAATGAGCAGTTCTTC. Its protein product is CASSYPIPTSGPYNEQFF.

The chain combines TRBV5-6 with TRBJ1-1; tentatively, D is TRBD1 (5 bases). The CDR3 has 14 residues. From germline, CDR1 is SGHDT and CDR2 YYEEEE. V lost 4 bases to trimming and J lost 4 bases, with 14 bases between them. CDR3 protein: CASSDGPGGTEAFF. The CDR3 DNA sequence: TGTGCCAGCAGCGACGGCCCCGGGGGCACTGAAGCTTTCTTT.

This chain links TRBV19 with TRBJ1-1, with 9 bases matching TRBD1. The length of the CDR3 is 17 residues. The J segment lost 4 bases and the V segment lost 9 bases, leaving 18 bases of the junction unmatched. Germline loops: CDR1 LNHDA, CDR2 SQIVND (reference sequence). The CDR3 DNA follows: TGTGCCAGCAATCTAGACAGGGGGTTTGGATTGGGCACTGAAGCTTTCTTT. Translated, it gives CASNLDRGFGLGTEAFF.

This clone was observed a few times. The V and J genes are TRBV19 and TRBJ2-3; 9 nucleotides agree with TRBD2. In germline, CDR1 is LNHDA, CDR2 SQIVND (reference sequence). This CDR3 has 17 residues. V shed 4 bases and J 5 bases; nucleotides not matched to a gene: 13. CDR3 amino acids: CASSRSLGLAGEDTQYF. The CDR3 DNA follows: TGTGCCAGTAGTAGATCCCTGGGACTAGCCGGGGAAGATACGCAGTATTTT.

About this clone: Other DNA sequences in the same sample also yield this CDR3. J is TRBJ1-2 and V is TRBV7-2, with D possibly TRBD1 on 5 matching bases. The germline V gene encodes CDR1 SGHTA and CDR2 FQGNSA. V was shortened by 2 bases and J by 2 bases, with 6 bases between the two germline ends. The CDR3 loop spans 13 amino acids. In DNA, the CDR3 is TGTGCCAGCAGCTTACAGGGAAACTATGGCTACACCTTC. Translation: CASSLQGNYGYTF.

This chain links TRBV10-3 with TRBJ2-5; the match to TRBD2 covers 12 bases. Germline assignment: CDR1 ENHRY and CDR2 SYGVKD. This CDR3 is built from 13 residues. The ends lost 6 bases at V and 8 bases at J; junction bases unmatched: 4. The CDR3 DNA reads TGTGCCATCAGGAGACTAGCGGGGGACACCCAGTACTTC. This translates into CAIRRLAGDTQYF.

By share, this clone counts as medium-sized (0.01 to 0.1%). V is TRBV6-5 and J is TRBJ2-4; D is possibly TRBD1 (6 bases). V shed 7 bases and J shed 3 bases, with 10 bases lying between them. The CDR3 is made up of 13 amino acids. Germline CDR1 reads MNHEY; CDR2 reads SVGAGI. CDR3 in amino acids: CASTGENKNIQYF. CDR3 in DNA: TGTGCCAGCACAGGGGAGAACAAAAACATTCAGTACTTC.

The J gene is TRBJ1-4, the V gene TRBV4-1; TRBD1 matches at 12 bases. The germline CDR1 and CDR2 sequences are MGHRA and YSYEKL. V lost 4 bases, J lost 8 bases, and 8 bases stayed unmatched. This CDR3 contains 16 residues. The CDR3 loop is CASSRSGTGGGEKLFF. DNA for the CDR3: TGCGCCAGCAGCCGATCTGGGACAGGGGGCGGCGAAAAACTGTTTTTT.

The CDR3 is CASSHRDRSEKLFF. The DNA of the CDR3 is TGTGCCAGCAGCCACCGGGACAGGAGCGAAAAACTGTTTTTT. This chain connects TRBV13 to TRBJ1-4; 8 positions agree with TRBD1. This CDR3 has 14 amino acids. Trimming took 5 bases from V and 8 from J; bases not matched to a gene: 7. The germline V gene has CDR1 PRHDT and CDR2 FYEKMQ (reference sequence).

This clone was seen a single time. The chain recombines TRBV20-1 with TRBJ1-3, with D perhaps TRBD1 (5 bases). V lost 3 bases and J lost 0, with 12 bases in between. This CDR3 spans 15 amino acids. Germline loops: CDR1 DFQATT, CDR2 SNEGSKA (reference sequence). As DNA, the CDR3 is TGCAGTGCTAGTGGCGGGGCGCTCTCTGGAAACACCATATATTTT. This sequence encodes CSASGGALSGNTIYF.

The CDR3 protein is CASRDYLGYNEQFF. Written as DNA, the CDR3 is TGTGCCAGCCGGGACTACCTAGGGTACAATGAGCAGTTCTTC. The rearrangement uses TRBV6-5 and TRBJ2-1, with 7 bases aligning to TRBD2. Looked up from germline, CDR1 is MNHEY and CDR2 is SVGAGI. V lost 8 bases and J lost 4; bases outside the gene matches: 8. CDR3 length: 14 residues.